This T cell receptor (beta chain) was obtained from a study of PD-1 blockade in classical Hodgkin lymphoma. Specified time point: cycle 4 day 1 (C4D1), after 5 to 7 weeks of nivolumab. Relapse was seen in all patients after autologous stem cell transplantation, and brentuximab vedotin exposure was variable. Complete response, partial response or progressive disease made up the best responses. This clone was counted between two and nine times. Its antigen remains unknown. CDR1 LNHDA and CDR2 SQIVND come from the germline V gene (reference sequence). This CDR3 region has 14 residues. The J segment lost 6 bases and the V segment lost 6 bases, leaving 10 bases of the junction unmatched. Method: immunoSEQ multiplex PCR; TCRdb's copy keeps in-frame clones and lacks some. The table has tens of thousands of clones, 60% to 80% seen once; the top ten hold about a fifth. Study-wide results and limits: Relapsed/refractory patients reportedly had the lowest baseline TCR diversity, below newly diagnosed patients, who were below healthy donors. Underlying causes for the observed repertoire differences were not defined, possibly disease activity or prior therapy. Complete responders' baseline diversity resembled that of newly diagnosed patients.

The gene calls are TRBV19 and TRBJ1-2; 7 nucleotides match TRBD1. The sequencing here drew on peripheral blood mononuclear cells (PBMCs), taken before the fourth cycle of nivolumab. The sequence was collected from a human donor with classical Hodgkin lymphoma. In DNA, the CDR3 is TGTGCCAGTAGCCGTAGACAGGGAACAAATGGCTACACCTTC. This translates into CASSRRQGTNGYTF. Supplemented by reference TRBV19 and TRBJ1-2, the full variable domain reads DGGITQSPKYLFRKEGQNVTLSCEQNLNHDAMYWYRQDPGQGLRLIYYSQIVNDFQKGDIAEGYSVSREKKESFPLTVTSAQKNPTAFYLCASSRRQGTNGYTFGSGTRLTVV.